The clone carrying this T cell receptor beta chain appeared once. What it recognizes is unknown. This sample is part of a study of CD8+ T cells in alopecia areata. Noted treatment: oral pan-JAK inhibitor, 5-10 mg twice daily. The investigators collected lesional scalp punch biopsies and peripheral blood from alopecia areata patients. It was cDNA, reverse transcribed from extracted RNA, that served as the sequencing template. Method: immunoSEQ multiplex PCR; TCRdb's copy keeps in-frame clones and lacks some. The table records about 200,000 clones, around three fifths of them present only once. Study conclusions and caveats: Persistence in scalp and blood during tofacitinib was observed for many expanded lesional clones.

CDR3 size: 19 residues. J lost 0 bases, V lost 5 bases, and 16 bases had no gene match. Germline CDR1 is SGHTA and CDR2 is FQGNSA. The J gene is TRBJ2-5, the V gene TRBV7-2; 9 bases line up with TRBD2. The sequence was collected from a human donor with alopecia areata. The sequences come from CD4+ T cells sorted from blood, collected at week 4, from a patient treated with tofacitinib. The CDR3 loop is CASSPRGGTSTRNQETQYF. The DNA of the CDR3 is TGTGCCAGCAGCCCTAGGGGAGGGACTAGCACACGGAACCAAGAGACCCAGTACTTC.